A selection of T cell receptor beta chains follows, all from one sample in a study of a mutant IDH1 vaccine in newly diagnosed glioma. No cognate antigen is known for these TCRs. The data were produced by immunoSEQ multiplex PCR, yet TCRdb's version contains in-frame clones alone and is incomplete. The data hold approximately 37,000 clones, with 82% observed a single time. The material sequenced was PBMCs, taken from a glioma patient whose treatment included an IDH1 peptide vaccine. The receptor set was obtained from a young man with glioma. Some clones in this sample may be carry-over from other donors' samples. The CDR3 runs from the conserved cysteine through the conserved F or W. Fields, in order: J gene, CDR3 length, clone size, V gene, D gene, CDR3 DNA, CDR3 protein. A D gene is named only where the DNA matches it firmly. Clone size is stated in some rows and not others, as once, few, many or a class when expanded.

TRBJ1-2,13,few,TRBV6-5,TRBD1,TGTGCCAGCAGTTGGGACAGGGGGCTTGGCTACACCTTC,CASSWDRGLGYTF
TRBJ1-5,11,.,TRBV2,.,TGTGCCAGCAGTAACAATCAGCCCCAGCATTTT,CASSNNQPQHF
TRBJ1-4,14,.,TRBV28,.,TGTGCCAGCTGCCGGTCAGGGTCTAATGAAAAACTGTTTTTT,CASCRSGSNEKLFF
TRBJ2-3,15,.,TRBV7-6,TRBD2,TGTGCCAGCAGCCCCCTGGGGGACTACACAGATACGCAGTATTTT,CASSPLGDYTDTQYF
TRBJ2-7,15,.,TRBV5-1,.,TGCGCCAGCAGCTTGGAGGGCAGGGGGGCCTACGAGCAGTACTTC,CASSLEGRGAYEQYF
TRBJ2-1,12,.,TRBV2,TRBD1,TGTGCCAGCACCAGGGACAGACAAGGTGGGTTCTTC,CASTRDRQGGFF
TRBJ1-4,15,.,TRBV6-6,TRBD1,TGTGCCAGCAGTTTAACAGGGGCAACTAATGAAAAACTGTTTTTT,CASSLTGATNEKLFF
TRBJ2-7,13,.,TRBV5-6,.,TGTGCCAGCAGCTTGCGTTCGACCTACGAGCAGTACTTC,CASSLRSTYEQYF
TRBJ1-5,12,.,TRBV12-5,.,TGTGCTAGTGCTGGTTGGGGGCAGCCCCAGCATTTT,CASAGWGQPQHF
TRBJ2-7,14,.,TRBV18,TRBD1,TGTGCCAGCTCACCTGGACAGGGGGCTGACGAGCAGTACTTC,CASSPGQGADEQYF
TRBJ1-3,15,.,TRBV7-6,.,TGTGCCAGCAGCTTAGCGGCGTCCTCTGGAAACACCATATATTTT,CASSLAASSGNTIYF
TRBJ2-1,18,.,TRBV27,.,TGTGCCAGCAGTTTCAAAGGACTTCTGAGTCCGTCCTACAATGAGCAGTTCTTC,CASSFKGLLSPSYNEQFF
TRBJ2-5,14,.,TRBV6-5,.,TGTGCCAGCAAGGGCGGGGGCAGGTGGGAGACCCAGTACTTC,CASKGGGRWETQYF
TRBJ1-1,15,.,TRBV7-9,TRBD1,TGTGCCAGCAGCTTAGGGACAGGGGGTTCCACTGAAGCTTTCTTT,CASSLGTGGSTEAFF
TRBJ2-6,20,.,TRBV30,.,TGTGCCTGGAGTGTACTCGCTGGGCGGGCGCTGAGCTCTGGGGCCAACGTCCTGACTTTC,CAWSVLAGRALSSGANVLTF
TRBJ1-4,15,.,TRBV27,.,TGTGCCAGCAGCCCCGGGCCAGCCCCCTGGGAAAAACTGTTTTTT,CASSPGPAPWEKLFF
TRBJ1-5,15,.,TRBV6-5,.,TGTGCCAGCAGTTACGATGGGAATGGCAATCAGCCCCAGCATTTT,CASSYDGNGNQPQHF
TRBJ1-5,14,.,TRBV19,TRBD1,TGTGCCAGTAGTATGACAGGGGGGAATCAGCCCCAGCATTTT,CASSMTGGNQPQHF
TRBJ1-2,12,.,TRBV18,TRBD1,TGTGCCAGCTCAAAAGACAGGGATGGCTACACCTTC,CASSKDRDGYTF
TRBJ2-7,16,once,TRBV5-4,TRBD2,TGTGCCAGCAGCTCCAGTTCGCGGCGGGAGAAGGGCGAGCAGTACTTC,CASSSSSRREKGEQYF
TRBJ1-1,14,.,TRBV4-3,.,TGCGCCAGCAGCGTCGACAGACTGAACACTGAAGCTTTCTTT,CASSVDRLNTEAFF
TRBJ1-2,11,.,TRBV6-5,.,TGTGCCAGCAGTTACCGTGGGGGCTACACCTTC,CASSYRGGYTF